The T cell receptor (beta chain) under discussion was sequenced for a study of T cell responses to AZD1222 COVID-19 vaccine. Clones were sequenced by immunoSEQ multiplex PCR, and TCRdb holds only the in-frame ones, with some missing. The table records some 120,000 clones, 85% to 95% of them present only once. Germline CDR1 and CDR2: SEHNR and FQNEAQ (reference sequence). This CDR3 is 14 amino acids long. The V and J ends lost 2 bases and 1 base respectively, with 5 bases between them. A word on this clone: The antigen is undetermined.

General study points: Repertoire sampling occurred only after the peak T cell response. The number of AZD1222 recipients seropositive at baseline was only five or six.

The rearrangement links TRBV7-9 to TRBJ2-2; no firm D call. This sequence was found in an adult who received the AZD1222 COVID-19 vaccine. The specimen comprised peripheral blood, sampled 28 days after the second AZD1222 dose. The CDR3 sequence is CASSLWENTGELFF. In DNA form, the CDR3 reads TGTGCCAGCAGCTTATGGGAGAACACCGGGGAGCTGTTTTTT.